The entry that follows covers one TCR beta chain sequence. Molecular barcoding with unique molecular identifiers was used for the TCRbeta library. TCRdb reprocessed the PCR reads with MiXCR, giving one entry per CDR3 protein. The sample lists about 370,000 distinct CDR3 sequences, 20% occurring once. The CDR3 covers 15 residues. From germline, CDR1 is MGHDK and CDR2 SYGVNS. V lost 1 base and J 4 bases, leaving 14 bases between the germline ends. The sample originates from a study of T-cell reconstitution after alpha-beta-depleted transplantation in children. This chain uses TRBV25-1 with TRBJ2-7; D may be TRBD2 (7 bases). The clonotype originates from a human donor who donated a stem cell graft to a child with acute myeloid leukemia. The sample here was PBMCs from the stem cell graft donor, taken from the stem cell graft. CDR3 in amino acids: CASSELGGPLYEQYF. CDR3 nucleotide sequence: TGTGCCAGCAGTGAATTGGGGGGGCCCCTTTACGAGCAGTACTTC.